These 22 T cell receptor beta chains originate from one sample sequenced in a study of cytomegalovirus exposure and HLA in healthy donors. In the PCR, 60 Vbeta and 13 Jbeta primers were used. Profiled with immunoSEQ multiplex PCR; TCRdb holds only in-frame clones, not every one. The top ten hold approximately 6.5% of the sample, which has over 130,000 clones, approximately 72% seen once. What was sequenced was PBMCs. Receptor source: a woman aged 55-75 years in good health and CMV-seronegative.

The chain uses TRBV10-3 and TRBJ1-2; D is possibly TRBD1 (5 bases). V was trimmed by 6 bases and J by 6 bases, leaving 17 bases between them. The CDR3 is 14 amino acids. CDR1 and CDR2 (germline): ENHRY, SYGVKD. The CDR3 nucleotides read TGTGCCATCAGCCCGACTGAGTCAGGGAATGGCTACACCTTC. The encoded protein is CAISPTESGNGYTF.

The rearrangement joins TRBV19 to TRBJ2-1; 8 bases are shared with TRBD2. V lost 6 bases and J lost 8; bases outside the gene matches: 15. Per germline, CDR1 LNHDA and CDR2 SQIVND (reference sequence). This CDR3 spans 16 amino acids. The CDR3: CASRGLAMGEGYEQFF. The DNA of the CDR3 is TGTGCCAGTAGAGGACTAGCAATGGGGGAAGGGTATGAGCAGTTCTTC. Together with reference TRBV19 and TRBJ2-1, the CDR3 gives the full variable domain: DGGITQSPKYLFRKEGQNVTLSCEQNLNHDAMYWYRQDPGQGLRLIYYSQIVNDFQKGDIAEGYSVSREKKESFPLTVTSAQKNPTAFYLCASRGLAMGEGYEQFFGPGTRLTVL.

This clone occurred a few times. The chain combines TRBV7-2 with TRBJ1-4, with 7 bases matching TRBD1. Looked up from germline, CDR1 is SGHTA and CDR2 is FQGNSA. This CDR3 has 15 amino acids. V trimming: 1 base; J trimming: 8 bases; junction bases outside the gene matches: 7. CDR3 coding DNA: TGTGCCAGCAGCTTAGACAAGGGGGCGGTGGAAAAACTGTTTTTT. Translated: CASSLDKGAVEKLFF.

V usage is TRBV29-1 and J usage is TRBJ1-4, with D unresolved. In germline, CDR1 is SQVTM, CDR2 ANQGSEA. V was pared by 7 bases and J by 10 bases, with 22 bases between. This CDR3 has 14 amino acids. The CDR3 loop is CSAHLGGFRGKLFF. In DNA form, the CDR3 reads TGCAGCGCCCACCTGGGAGGGTTTCGCGGAAAACTGTTTTTT.

The V gene is TRBV2, the J gene TRBJ2-3; TRBD1 matches 9 bases. Unmatched junction bases numbered 11, after V lost 7 bases and J lost 0 bases. The CDR3 covers 17 residues. Germline assignment: CDR1 SNHLY and CDR2 FYNNEI. Here the CDR3 DNA reads TGTGCCAGCAAAAGGGACAGGGCTAAGGCTAGCACAGATACGCAGTATTTT. Translated: CASKRDRAKASTDTQYF.

The rearrangement uses TRBV6-6 and TRBJ1-3, with 10 bases aligning to TRBD1. Germline V gene data show CDR1 as MNHNY and CDR2 as SVGAGI (reference sequence). J gave up 4 bases and V 4 bases, and 7 bases lay outside the gene matches. This CDR3 region has 16 residues. CDR3 amino acids: CASSFTGTGAGNTIYF. The DNA for the CDR3 is TGTGCCAGCAGTTTCACCGGGACAGGGGCCGGAAACACCATATATTTT.

The DNA for the CDR3 is TGTGCCACCAGATCCGACAGGGGACCCTACAATGAGCAGTTCTTC. Amino acids: CATRSDRGPYNEQFF. J is TRBJ2-1 and V is TRBV15; 8 bases match TRBD1. The CDR3 contains 15 residues. The junction had 6 bases not matched to a gene; V was cut back by 6 bases and J by 2 bases. CDR1 is LNHNV, CDR2 YYDKDF, per germline (reference sequence).

The rearrangement joins TRBV14 to TRBJ2-3, with D perhaps matching TRBD2 (6 bases). Germline loops: CDR1 SGHDN, CDR2 FVKESK. V lost 0 bases to trimming and J lost 1 base, with 20 bases between them. The CDR3 length is 19 residues. CDR3 DNA: TGTGCCAGCAGCCAAGATCAATTCGCGTACAGCGGGCGCACAGATACGCAGTATTTT. It translates to CASSQDQFAYSGRTDTQYF.

The rearrangement joins TRBV7-8 to TRBJ2-1; 10 nucleotides line up with TRBD2. V lost 6 bases and J lost 9; bases outside the gene matches: 11. The germline CDR1 and CDR2 sequences are SGHVS and FQNEAQ. This CDR3 region has 15 residues. CDR3 in DNA: TGTGCCAGCAGGACCACAGCGGGAGGGCCAGGTGAGCAGTTCTTC. It specifies CASRTTAGGPGEQFF. Using reference TRBV7-8 and TRBJ2-1 for the parts outside the CDR3, the full variable domain is GAGVSQSPRYKVAKRGQDVALRCDPISGHVSLFWYQQALGQGPEFLTYFQNEAQLDKSGLPSDRFFAERPEGSVSTLKIQRTQQEDSAVYLCASRTTAGGPGEQFFGPGTRLTVL.

The CDR3 region is CASSEPAFTSGQETQYF. Here the CDR3 DNA reads TGTGCCAGCAGTGAACCCGCCTTCACTAGCGGCCAAGAGACCCAGTACTTC. The rearrangement joins TRBV6-1 to TRBJ2-5, with 8 bases that match TRBD2. CDR1 MNHNS and CDR2 SASEGT come from the germline V gene. The trim removed 2 bases at V and 1 base at J, leaving 9 bases unmatched. The CDR3 is 17 residues long.

J is TRBJ1-1 and V is TRBV6-5; D not certain. The length of the CDR3 is 14 residues. V was trimmed by 5 bases and J by 6 bases, leaving 16 bases between them. Germline V gene lookup returns CDR1 MNHEY and CDR2 SVGAGI. CDR3 loop: CASSEGYAGSEAFF. In DNA, the CDR3 is TGTGCCAGCAGTGAAGGATACGCGGGATCTGAAGCTTTCTTT.

The chain uses TRBV19 and TRBJ1-2; possibly TRBD1 for D (6 bases). The CDR3 loop spans 14 amino acids. Germline V CDR1 and CDR2: LNHDA, SQIVND (reference sequence). V lost 4 bases and J lost 11, with 20 bases in between. The CDR3 is CASSRGRRLVGYTF. CDR3 in DNA: TGTGCCAGTAGTAGGGGGCGAAGACTTGTTGGGTACACCTTC.

J is TRBJ1-3 and V is TRBV6-1; 7 bases are a match to TRBD1. Germline assignment: CDR1 MNHNS and CDR2 SASEGT. The length of the CDR3 is 14 residues. Trimming cost V 9 bases and J 3 bases; bases outside gene matches: 8. The CDR3: CASLSGGGGNTIYF. DNA for the CDR3: TGTGCCAGTCTTTCAGGGGGAGGTGGAAACACCATATATTTT.

This clone was observed a handful of times. This CDR3 is CASSRTISYEQYF. As DNA, the CDR3 is TGTGCCAGTAGCCGGACTATCTCCTACGAGCAGTACTTC. V gene TRBV19 combines with J gene TRBJ2-7; TRBD2 is a possible D gene (6 bases). CDR1 and CDR2 from the germline V gene are LNHDA and SQIVND (reference sequence). V lost 6 bases and J lost 0, with 9 bases in between. The CDR3 is 13 amino acids.

The chain links TRBV5-1 to TRBJ2-5; 9 bases map to TRBD1. This CDR3 region has 15 residues. Germline V gene sequence: CDR1 SGHRS, CDR2 YFSETQ. V was pared by 4 bases and J by 2 bases, with 6 bases of the junction left unmatched. CDR3 in amino acids: CASSRADRGQETQYF. Written as DNA, the CDR3 is TGCGCCAGCAGCCGGGCGGACAGGGGACAAGAGACCCAGTACTTC.

The J gene is TRBJ2-3, the V gene TRBV4-3; the match to TRBD1 covers 7 bases. V lost 1 base, J lost 5 bases, and 6 bases stayed unmatched. The germline gives CDR1 LGHNA, CDR2 YSLEER. CDR3 length equals 15 residues. Here the CDR3 reads CASSQGQGSGDTQYF. The CDR3 DNA reads TGCGCCAGCAGCCAAGGACAGGGTTCGGGAGATACGCAGTATTTT.

The CDR3 region has the DNA TGTGCCAGCAGCTTAGGTATTAACACTGAAGCTTTCTTT. Residues: CASSLGINTEAFF. V is TRBV7-8 and J is TRBJ1-1; D call uncertain. The CDR3 is 13 amino acids. V shed 1 base and J shed 2 bases, with 5 bases lying between them. The V gene's germline CDR1 is SGHVS and CDR2 FQNEAQ.

This chain connects TRBV5-4 to TRBJ2-7; tentatively, D is TRBD2 (6 bases). Trimming pared 2 bases from V and 6 bases from J, leaving 21 bases between. Germline lookup yields CDR1 SGHNT and CDR2 YYREEE (reference sequence). This CDR3 comprises 16 residues. The CDR3 DNA reads as TGTGCCAGCAGCTTCGGGACTTCGCGTCCGGAGGGCGAGCAGTACTTC. Translation gives CASSFGTSRPEGEQYF.

This clone was counted only a few times. J is TRBJ1-1 and V is TRBV29-1; no reliable D call. The CDR3 has 13 residues. Germline V lookup: CDR1 SQVTM, CDR2 ANQGSEA. The V end lost 4 bases, the J end lost 3 bases, and 12 bases lay between the germline ends. The CDR3 loop is CSVAQDDYTEAFF. For the CDR3, the DNA is TGCAGCGTTGCACAAGATGACTACACTGAAGCTTTCTTT.

The CDR3 protein is CASSQADRYYGYTF. The CDR3 coding sequence is TGTGCCAGCAGCCAAGCGGACAGATACTATGGCTACACCTTC. The rearrangement links TRBV14 to TRBJ1-2; weak D call: TRBD1 (6 bases). There are 14 residues in the CDR3. Germline CDR1 reads SGHDN; CDR2 reads FVKESK. The V gene lost 1 base and the J gene lost 3 bases, with 9 bases spanning the gap.

The rearrangement joins TRBV21-1 to TRBJ2-1; the table's D gene call, TRBD1, was not cross checked with the DNA. TRBV21-1 is termed a pseudogene. The CDR3 is made up of 15 amino acids. DNA of the CDR3: TGTGCCAGCAGCAAAAAGCGACAGGGGGACGATGAGCAGTTCTTC. This sequence encodes CASSKKRQGDDEQFF.

This chain connects TRBV11-2 to TRBJ2-3; 8 bases fit TRBD1. The germline V gene encodes CDR1 SGHAT and CDR2 FQNNGV. J gave up 0 bases and V 5 bases, and 7 bases lay outside the gene matches. CDR3 length: 16 residues. The CDR3 sequence: CASSNRQGRSTDTQYF. DNA for the CDR3: TGTGCCAGCAGCAACAGACAGGGGCGTAGCACAGATACGCAGTATTTT.